The sequence of this TCR beta chain was determined in a study of blood T cell repertoires in COVID-19. Original methodology: Reference gene primers were amplified, and this amplification served to estimate nucleated cell counts. Here immunoSEQ multiplex PCR was the method, and the copy in TCRdb shows in-frame clones only, minus some. The DNA was the basis for D and trimming; V, J and clone size are from that table. The sample has approximately 210,000 clones, roughly four fifths seen once. A single count supports this clone. Material: peripheral blood. The TCR originated in a middle-aged woman with acute or convalescent COVID-19.

As DNA, the CDR3 is TGTGCCAGTAGTTTTAGCGGGGGGGTCCTTATTGAGCAGTTCTTC. Amino acid sequence: CASSFSGGVLIEQFF. The V gene is TRBV19, the J gene TRBJ2-1, with 11 nucleotides matching TRBD2. The germline gives CDR1 LNHDA, CDR2 SQIVND (reference sequence). The length of the CDR3 is 15 residues. V shed 5 bases, J shed 9 bases, and the junction held 9 bases outside the gene matches.